The 12 T cell receptor beta chains below all came from one sample that was sequenced in a study of T cell responses to AZD1222 COVID-19 vaccine. Only in-frame clones appear in the TCRdb table, and some are missing; sequencing was by immunoSEQ multiplex PCR. The top ten clones hold around 13% of a sample with about 31,000 clones, roughly 90% of them seen once. The specimen comprised peripheral blood, sampled 28 days after the second AZD1222 dose. The receptors were sampled from an adult who received the AZD1222 COVID-19 vaccine.

The chain carries TRBV6-5 and TRBJ2-7; a possible D gene is TRBD1 (6 bases). V lost 2 bases to trimming and J lost 0 bases, with 8 bases between them. The germline gives CDR1 MNHEY, CDR2 SVGAGI. This CDR3 region has 14 residues. The DNA of the CDR3 is TGTGCCAGCAGTTACCGACAGGTCTCCTACGAGCAGTACTTC. It translates to CASSYRQVSYEQYF.

This chain links TRBV7-6 with TRBJ2-1; the D call may be TRBD1 or TRBD2 (7 bases each). This CDR3 spans 16 amino acids. Trimming removed 0 bases at V and 10 bases at J, with 19 bases between. Germline lookup yields CDR1 SGHVS and CDR2 FNYEAQ. This CDR3 reads CASSLAQGEGAREQFF. The CDR3 DNA reads TGTGCCAGCAGCTTAGCGCAGGGGGAGGGAGCTCGGGAGCAGTTCTTC.

The chain carries TRBV10-3 and TRBJ2-2; TRBD1 agrees at 9 bases. CDR1 and CDR2 from the germline V gene are ENHRY and SYGVKD. The CDR3 runs 16 residues. V trimming: 5 bases; J trimming: 0 bases; junction bases outside the gene matches: 4. The CDR3 nucleotides are TGTGCCATCAGTTTAGGGACAGGGACGAACACCGGGGAGCTGTTTTTT. This codes for CAISLGTGTNTGELFF.

The V call is TRBV20-1, the J call TRBJ1-5; D gene ambiguous. V was cut by 0 bases and J by 12 bases, with 6 bases left in between. CDR1 is DFQATT, CDR2 SNEGSKA, per germline (reference sequence). The CDR3 spans 10 residues. The CDR3 region has the DNA TGCAGTGCTAGAGACCGAAGCCAGCATTTT. It encodes CSARDRSQHF.

The genes are TRBV3-1 (or the pseudogene TRBV3-2) and TRBJ1-6; D is unclear. Germline CDR1 reads LGHDT; CDR2 reads YNNKEL (reference sequence). With 0 bases removed from V and 1 base from J, the gap between germline ends came to 4 bases. This CDR3 is built from 15 residues. The CDR3 sequence: CASSQESSYNSPLHF. The CDR3 DNA follows: TGTGCCAGCAGCCAAGAAAGTTCCTATAATTCACCCCTCCACTTT.

This sequence joins TRBV5-4 and TRBJ2-2; 9 bases are a match to TRBD1. V lost 3 bases to trimming and J lost 3 bases; unmatched junction nucleotides: 6. Germline V lookup: CDR1 SGHNT, CDR2 YYREEE (reference sequence). The CDR3 extends over 16 amino acids. CDR3 amino acids: CASSWADRGYTGELFF. CDR3 nucleotide sequence: TGTGCCAGCAGCTGGGCAGACAGGGGGTACACCGGGGAGCTGTTTTTT.

The genes are TRBV18 and TRBJ2-5; possible D gene TRBD2, 6 bases. This CDR3 is built from 13 residues. Trimming cost V 6 bases and J 1 base, with 9 bases left between them. CDR1 and CDR2 from the germline V gene are KGHSH and LQKENI. Here the CDR3 reads CASSGGIQETQYF. CDR3 nucleotides: TGTGCCAGCTCGGGAGGAATCCAAGAGACCCAGTACTTC. The full variable domain, in which reference TRBV18 and TRBJ2-5 provide the parts outside the CDR3, is NAGVMQNPRHLVRRRGQEARLRCSPMKGHSHVYWYRQLPEEGLKFMVYLQKENIIDESGMPKERFSAEFPKEGPSILRIQQVVRGDSAAYFCASSGGIQETQYFGPGTRLLVL.

The rearrangement joins TRBV11-3 to TRBJ2-3; the match to TRBD2 covers 9 bases. CDR3 length equals 16 residues. CDR1 is SGHNT, CDR2 YENEEA, per germline. Trimming removed 3 bases from V and 2 bases from J; junction bases left unmatched: 6. The CDR3 spells CASSLRLAGTTDTQYF. CDR3 coding DNA: TGTGCCAGCAGCTTGAGGCTAGCGGGGACCACAGATACGCAGTATTTT.

The chain employs TRBV18 and TRBJ2-5; no clear D gene. CDR3 size: 14 residues. The V gene's germline CDR1 is KGHSH and CDR2 LQKENI. The V and J ends lost 0 bases and 5 bases respectively, with 10 bases between them. The chain's CDR3 is CASSPPLGSETQYF. The CDR3, as DNA: TGTGCCAGCTCACCACCGTTGGGAAGCGAGACCCAGTACTTC.

CDR3 bases: TGCGCCAGCAGCCCCGACAATGAGCAGTTCTTC. Residues: CASSPDNEQFF. This chain joins TRBV5-1 and TRBJ2-1, with D hard to call. Per germline, CDR1 SGHRS and CDR2 YFSETQ. The CDR3 is 11 amino acids. V was cut by 4 bases and J by 5 bases, with 4 bases left in between.

The CDR3 DNA follows: TGTGCCAGCAGCTTGAGTTTTTCTGGAAACACCATATATTTT. It is translated as CASSLSFSGNTIYF. The gene calls are TRBV11-2 and TRBJ1-3; D remains ambiguous. Germline assignment: CDR1 SGHAT and CDR2 FQNNGV. V was trimmed by 3 bases and J by 1 base, leaving 7 bases between them. CDR3 length: 14 amino acids.

The CDR3 coding sequence is TGTGCCAGCACCCCAATCCTAACCGGGGAGCTGTTTTTT. Residues: CASTPILTGELFF. J is TRBJ2-2 and V is TRBV6-5, with unresolved D. V shed 7 bases and J shed 5 bases, with 11 bases lying between them. Germline lookup yields CDR1 MNHEY and CDR2 SVGAGI. This CDR3 has 13 amino acids.